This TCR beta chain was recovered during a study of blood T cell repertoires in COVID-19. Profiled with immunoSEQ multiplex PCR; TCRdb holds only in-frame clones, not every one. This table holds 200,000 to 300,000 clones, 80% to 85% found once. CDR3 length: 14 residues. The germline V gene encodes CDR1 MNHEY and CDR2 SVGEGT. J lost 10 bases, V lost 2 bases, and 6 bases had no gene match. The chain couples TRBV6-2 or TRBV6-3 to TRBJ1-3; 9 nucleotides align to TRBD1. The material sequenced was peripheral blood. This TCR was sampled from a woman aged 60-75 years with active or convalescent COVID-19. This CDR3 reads CASSYLDRGKTIYF. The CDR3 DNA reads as TGTGCCAGCAGTTACCTCGACAGGGGGAAGACCATATATTTT.